The entry that follows covers one T cell receptor beta chain sequence. Antigen unknown. Treatment reported: roughly 10-day PBMC culture with coronavirus spike peptide pools or control peptides (ViraFEST assay). The Oncomine TCR Beta short-read assay generated sequence data from the DNA of cultured CD4+ T cells. It was cultured CD4+ T cells from which genomic DNA was extracted. Via MiXCR, TCRdb re-called the PCR reads, giving one row per CDR3 protein. The sample yields about 13,000 distinct CDR3 sequences, 62% seen once. The record originates from a study of vaccination and CD4 T cells after COVID-19. For the study at large: Convalescent donors totaled six males and four females, including two who were Hispanic. As their vaccination, participants received two doses of either BNT162b2 or mRNA-1273 vaccine.

The CDR3 covers 13 residues. Between the trimmed V and J ends, which lost 2 bases and 3 bases, there was a span of 8 bases. Germline CDR1 reads SGHVS; CDR2 reads FQNEAQ. This TCR came from a human donor who had recovered from COVID-19. Sequenced: CD4+ T cells from blood, cultured in vitro. V usage is TRBV7-8 and J usage is TRBJ2-7; weak D call: TRBD1 (6 bases). CDR3 DNA: TGTGCCAGCAGCTTAAGGGGACACTACGAGCAGTACTTC. Translation: CASSLRGHYEQYF.